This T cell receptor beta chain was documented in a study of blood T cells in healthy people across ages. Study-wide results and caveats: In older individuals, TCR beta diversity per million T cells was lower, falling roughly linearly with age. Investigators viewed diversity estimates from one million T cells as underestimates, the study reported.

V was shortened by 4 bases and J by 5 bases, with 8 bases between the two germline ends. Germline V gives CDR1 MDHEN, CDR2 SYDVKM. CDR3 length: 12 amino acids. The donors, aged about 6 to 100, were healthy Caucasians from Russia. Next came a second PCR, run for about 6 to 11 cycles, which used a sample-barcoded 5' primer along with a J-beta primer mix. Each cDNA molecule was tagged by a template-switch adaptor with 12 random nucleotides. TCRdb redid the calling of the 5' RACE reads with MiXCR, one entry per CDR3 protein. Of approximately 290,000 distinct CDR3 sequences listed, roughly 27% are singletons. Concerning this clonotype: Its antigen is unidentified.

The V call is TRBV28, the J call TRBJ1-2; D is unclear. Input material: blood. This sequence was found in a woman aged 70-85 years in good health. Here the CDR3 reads CASSYPGYGYTF. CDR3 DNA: TGTGCCAGCAGTTATCCCGGATATGGCTACACCTTC.